Presented here are 5 T cell receptor beta chains from one specimen sequenced in a study of regulatory T cells in long-lasting Graves disease. Time point specified: persistent/refractory GD, antithyroid drugs over 5 years with positive TRAb. The TCR library used RNA extracted from PBMCs. Building of the TCR beta libraries involved iRepertoire HTBI primers and Arm-PCR of CDR3 regions. TCRdb ran MiXCR on the multiplex PCR reads and lists one entry per CDR3 protein. This table holds 400,000 or so distinct CDR3 sequences, about a fifth found once. The sample in question was peripheral blood mononuclear cells (PBMCs), obtained when the disease was refractory, from a patient treated with antithyroid drugs. Source of these receptors: a female donor with Graves disease.

This clonotype was recorded at least ten times. The rearrangement links TRBV6-1 to TRBJ1-5; TRBD1 matches 10 bases. This CDR3 is 14 amino acids long. Germline V gene sequence: CDR1 MNHNS, CDR2 SASEGT. The V gene end was trimmed by 6 bases and the J gene end by 6 bases; junction bases not matched to a gene: 5. CDR3 in DNA: TGTGCCAGCAGCCCTGACAGGGGGCGTCAGCCCCAGCATTTT. Translated: CASSPDRGRQPQHF.

CDR3 DNA sequence: TGTGCCAGCAGTTACCCGGGGGCGGCCTATCAAGAGACCCAGTACTTC. The encoded protein is CASSYPGAAYQETQYF. The genes are TRBV6-2 or TRBV6-3 and TRBJ2-5; either TRBD1 or TRBD2 may fit D (6 bases each). The CDR3 totals 16 residues. Germline lookup yields CDR1 MNHEY and CDR2 SVGEGT. Trimming left V 2 bases short and J 2 bases short, with 15 bases between.

This clonotype has a count of ten or more. V is TRBV28 and J is TRBJ1-5; tentative D call: TRBD1 (6 bases). Germline CDR1 reads MDHEN; CDR2 reads SYDVKM. The V end lost 6 bases, the J end lost 6 bases, and 21 bases lay between the germline ends. The length of the CDR3 is 16 residues. The CDR3 nucleotides are TGTGCCAGCAGAACAGGTTCGGGGAGGGGGGGTCAGCCCCAGCATTTT. Translation gives CASRTGSGRGGQPQHF.

With regard to this clonotype: One end of the junction fails to match germline, which may point to a read error. The rearrangement links TRBV20-1 to TRBJ2-7; 7 bases are a match to TRBD1. The length of the CDR3 is 15 residues. Germline-derived CDR1 and CDR2 are DFQATT and SNEGSKA (reference sequence). For the CDR3, the DNA is TGCAGTACTAGAGACCCCGGGACAGAGGCCTACGAGCAGTACTTC. Its protein is CSTRDPGTEAYEQYF.

For this clonotype: A much larger clone differs by one base, so this may be a read error. This chain uses TRBV6-1 with TRBJ2-7; 8 bases are a match to TRBD1. The germline CDR1 and CDR2 sequences are MNHNS and SASEGT. The CDR3 spans 15 residues. DNA of the CDR3: TGTACCAGCAGGCCCACAGGGGGGTTGCCCTACGAGCAGTACTTC. Amino acids: CTSRPTGGLPYEQYF.